The 12 T cell receptor beta chains listed next were all sequenced from one sample in a study of blood T cell repertoires in COVID-19 (TCRdb year 2020). Library construction relied on the immunoSEQ multiplex PCR assay. TCRdb re-hosts the immuneACCESS table, in-frame sequences only. Its copies lack some clones; in the studies checked, an unresolved V gene accounts for under half of them, and the cause for the rest is not known. The sample records approximately 250,000 clones, around 88% of which are singletons. Clones ranked in the top ten supply roughly 1.2% of the sample. The material sequenced was PBMCs or T cells enriched from blood (not recorded which). The receptors derive from a woman aged 40 to 49 with acute COVID-19.

This sequence joins TRBV6-2 or TRBV6-3 and TRBJ2-1, with 9 positions matching TRBD2. From germline, CDR1 is MNHEY and CDR2 SVGEGT. V dropped 5 bases and J dropped 0; count of bases not matched to a gene: 2. This CDR3 spans 15 amino acids. The CDR3 here is CASSPTSGSYNEQFF. The CDR3, as DNA: TGTGCCAGCAGTCCGACTAGCGGCTCCTACAATGAGCAGTTCTTC.

The rearrangement links TRBV4-1 to TRBJ1-4; D is possibly TRBD1 (6 bases). Germline V gene data show CDR1 as MGHRA and CDR2 as YSYEKL. This CDR3 contains 17 residues. The V gene lost 5 bases and the J gene lost 1 base, with 17 bases spanning the gap. The DNA for the CDR3 is TGCGCCAGCAGCGAAGTTTATTTGGGACAAACTAATGAAAAACTGTTTTTT. It specifies CASSEVYLGQTNEKLFF.

A single count supports this clone. This chain connects TRBV5-1 to TRBJ2-1; 8 bases are shared with TRBD2. Looked up from germline, CDR1 is SGHRS and CDR2 is YFSETQ. The CDR3 covers 17 residues. V was clipped by 0 bases and J by 6 bases; unmatched bases: 11. CDR3 coding DNA: TGCGCCAGCAGCTTGGGGGTTAGCGGGATTACCGCCAATGAGCAGTTCTTC. It codes for CASSLGVSGITANEQFF.

This chain uses TRBV7-3 with TRBJ2-1, with TRBD2 identical over 16 bases. Germline CDR1 reads SGHTA; CDR2 reads FQGTGA. The trim removed 5 bases at V and 7 bases at J, leaving 5 bases unmatched. The CDR3 has 16 residues. CDR3 bases: TGTGCCAGCAGCCTGGGACTAGCGGGAGGGGGGAATGAGCAGTTCTTC. Translating gives CASSLGLAGGGNEQFF.

This chain connects TRBV19 to TRBJ1-1, with 7 positions matching TRBD1. J was trimmed by 1 base and V by 8 bases; bases with no gene match: 4. Germline loops: CDR1 LNHDA, CDR2 SQIVND (reference sequence). The CDR3 totals 13 residues. CDR3 sequence: CASSGTANTEAFF. Written as DNA, the CDR3 is TGTGCCAGTTCCGGGACAGCGAACACTGAAGCTTTCTTT.

On this clone: The junction departs from germline at one end; a sequencing error may be responsible. This chain uses TRBV7-7 with TRBJ2-5, with D possibly matching TRBD2 (5 bases). Germline V gene data show CDR1 as SSHAT and CDR2 as FNYEAQ (reference sequence). The CDR3 consists of 14 residues. The CDR3 nucleotides are TGTGCTAGCAGCCCTGACTATAACCAAGAGACCCAGTACTTC. Its translation is CASSPDYNQETQYF.

This chain links TRBV19 with TRBJ2-1; D ambiguous. The CDR3 is made up of 15 amino acids. The V end was cut by 0 bases, the J end by 6 bases, with 12 bases between. Looked up from germline, CDR1 is LNHDA and CDR2 is SQIVND (reference sequence). CDR3 region: CASSIDDSRGNEQFF. CDR3 DNA sequence: TGTGCCAGTAGTATAGACGACTCGCGAGGCAATGAGCAGTTCTTC.

This rearrangement joins TRBV6-5 to TRBJ1-5; D is possibly TRBD1 (6 bases). The germline V gene encodes CDR1 MNHEY and CDR2 SVGAGI. Trimming left V 5 bases short and J 3 bases short, with 11 bases between. This CDR3 is 14 amino acids long. Here the CDR3 reads CASSRGQTNQPQHF. The CDR3 DNA sequence: TGTGCCAGCAGTAGAGGACAGACCAATCAGCCCCAGCATTTT.

The rearrangement joins TRBV11-3 to TRBJ2-5; 9 bases are shared with TRBD2. J was trimmed by 4 bases and V by 5 bases; bases with no gene match: 14. The CDR3 contains 17 residues. CDR1 SGHNT and CDR2 YENEEA come from the germline V gene. CDR3 loop: CASSPRRGSGRGETQYF. In DNA form, the CDR3 reads TGTGCCAGCAGCCCCCGCAGAGGTAGCGGGAGAGGAGAGACCCAGTACTTC.

The chain links TRBV4-1 to TRBJ2-3; TRBD1 might be the D (5 bases). CDR3 length: 16 amino acids. With 3 bases removed from V and 2 bases from J, the gap between germline ends came to 15 bases. Germline V gives CDR1 MGHRA, CDR2 YSYEKL. The CDR3 coding sequence is TGCGCCAGCAGCCAGGCGGCAGGGCGCAACACAGATACGCAGTATTTT. This gives the protein CASSQAAGRNTDTQYF.

The V call is TRBV2, the J call TRBJ1-5; D perhaps matches TRBD1 (5 bases). Looked up from germline, CDR1 is SNHLY and CDR2 is FYNNEI. This CDR3 is built from 16 residues. Trimming removed 2 bases at V and 5 bases at J, with 16 bases between. The CDR3 loop reads CASSELGQGGDQPQHF. CDR3 bases: TGTGCCAGCAGTGAACTAGGGCAGGGAGGGGATCAGCCCCAGCATTTT.

The chain joins TRBV24-1 to TRBJ2-3, with D perhaps matching TRBD2 (6 bases). Trimming pared 7 bases from V and 3 bases from J, leaving 7 bases between. This CDR3 is 12 amino acids long. Germline assignment: CDR1 KGHDR and CDR2 SFDVKD. The CDR3 sequence: CATRAGTDTQYF. The CDR3 nucleotides are TGTGCCACCAGAGCGGGTACAGATACGCAGTATTTT.